A single sample gave rise to the 18 T cell receptor beta chains below, sequenced in a study of OX40 agonist ivuxolimab in advanced cancers. TCRdb's copy holds only in-frame clones and misses some; the assay was immunoSEQ multiplex PCR. The data contain 99,000 or so clones, more than 85% of them singletons. The specimen was CD4+ or CD8+ T cells sorted from blood, collected in a trial of the OX40 agonist ivuxolimab. The receptor set was obtained from an adult with an advanced solid tumor such as melanoma, head and neck, liver or kidney cancer.

This chain connects TRBV25-1 to TRBJ1-1; D remains unclear. This CDR3 has 12 amino acids. Germline V CDR1 and CDR2: MGHDK, SYGVNS. V was pared by 3 bases and J by 6 bases, with 8 bases between. CDR3 loop: CASSDNTPEAFF. The CDR3 region has the DNA TGTGCCAGCAGTGATAACACACCTGAAGCTTTCTTT.

The chain joins TRBV6-5 to TRBJ1-5, with D tentatively TRBD1 (6 bases). Germline loops: CDR1 MNHEY, CDR2 SVGAGI. The V and J ends lost 2 bases and 4 bases respectively, with 12 bases between them. The CDR3 is 15 residues long. CDR3 amino acids: CASSYRGGPNQPQHF. In DNA, the CDR3 is TGTGCCAGCAGTTACAGGGGGGGGCCGAATCAGCCCCAGCATTTT.

The rearrangement uses TRBV27 and TRBJ1-6; D might be TRBD1 (6 bases). Germline CDR1 MNHEY, CDR2 SMNVEV (reference sequence). V was shortened by 5 bases and J by 0 bases, with 23 bases between the two germline ends. The CDR3 is 20 amino acids. As DNA, the CDR3 is TGTGCCAGCAGTCCCGGCTGGCCGGGACAACCGAGCTCCTATAATTCACCCCTCCACTTT. Residues: CASSPGWPGQPSSYNSPLHF.

The rearrangement links TRBV2 to TRBJ2-4; 11 positions match TRBD2. In germline, CDR1 is SNHLY, CDR2 FYNNEI. V was pared by 8 bases and J by 7 bases, with 1 base of the junction left unmatched. CDR3 length equals 12 residues. DNA for the CDR3: TGTGCCAGCGCTAGCGGGGGGAACATTCAGTACTTC. This codes for CASASGGNIQYF.

The chain couples TRBV2 to TRBJ1-1; a weak D match, TRBD1 (6 bases). The CDR3 extends over 14 amino acids. Germline loops: CDR1 SNHLY, CDR2 FYNNEI. Trimming left V 7 bases short and J 3 bases short, with 15 bases between. In nucleotides, the CDR3 is TGTGCCAGCACCAAAGAGGGGGGCGACACTGAAGCTTTCTTT. Translating gives CASTKEGGDTEAFF.

V is TRBV29-1 and J is TRBJ1-2; D is unresolved. This CDR3 region has 10 residues. CDR1 SQVTM and CDR2 ANQGSEA come from the germline V gene. V was clipped by 5 bases and J by 7 bases, with 8 bases between them. CDR3: CSVREGGYTF. The CDR3 bases are TGCAGCGTTCGGGAAGGTGGCTACACCTTC.

This clone occurred once. The chain joins TRBV28 to TRBJ1-2, with D unclear. The V gene lost 5 bases and the J gene lost 4 bases, with 11 bases spanning the gap. The CDR3 loop spans 13 amino acids. CDR1 and CDR2 from the germline V gene are MDHEN and SYDVKM. CDR3 sequence reads: CASSPIATYGYTF. CDR3 sequence (DNA): TGTGCCAGCAGTCCTATAGCAACCTATGGCTACACCTTC.

This clone was seen a handful of times. The V gene is TRBV7-2, the J gene TRBJ1-5; D gene unclear. The CDR3 extends over 12 amino acids. The germline gives CDR1 SGHTA, CDR2 FQGNSA. The V end lost 5 bases, the J end lost 0 bases, and 2 bases lay between the germline ends. In nucleotides, the CDR3 is TGTGCCAGCAGCCCTAGCAATCAGCCCCAGCATTTT. Translation gives CASSPSNQPQHF.

The chain employs TRBV5-1 and TRBJ2-3, with TRBD1 identical over 7 bases. CDR1 SGHRS and CDR2 YFSETQ come from the germline V gene. CDR3 size: 15 residues. V trimming: 2 bases; J trimming: 0 bases; junction bases outside the gene matches: 3. The CDR3 here is CASSLKGGSTDTQYF. CDR3 in DNA: TGCGCCAGCAGCTTAAAAGGGGGCAGCACAGATACGCAGTATTTT.

The CDR3 DNA is TGTGCCAGCAGCGGGGCAGCGGACCAGCCCCAGCATTTT. As protein: CASSGAADQPQHF. This chain connects TRBV2 to TRBJ1-5, with a tentative D call TRBD1 (5 bases). The CDR3 loop spans 13 amino acids. Germline CDR1 and CDR2: SNHLY and FYNNEI. V gave up 6 bases and J gave up 7 bases, with 13 bases separating them.

Only one count was recorded for this clone. CDR3 residues: CASRGTEYNEQFF. CDR3 DNA: TGTGCCAGCAGGGGGACAGAGTACAATGAGCAGTTCTTC. The rearrangement joins TRBV28 to TRBJ2-1, with 7 bases fitting TRBD1. Germline V CDR1 and CDR2: MDHEN, SYDVKM. V lost 6 bases to trimming and J lost 4 bases; unmatched junction nucleotides: 3. The CDR3 is made up of 13 amino acids.

The chain combines TRBV5-1 with TRBJ2-1; D tentatively reads TRBD1 or TRBD2 (5 bases each). CDR1 is SGHRS and CDR2 is YFSETQ in the germline V gene. CDR3 size: 15 residues. Trimming cost V 3 bases and J 2 bases, with 12 bases left between them. The CDR3 reads CASSSGPTPYNEQFF. CDR3 nucleotide sequence: TGCGCCAGCAGCTCGGGACCTACCCCCTACAATGAGCAGTTCTTC.

The chain carries TRBV6-5 and TRBJ1-3; no clear D. Germline loops: CDR1 MNHEY, CDR2 SVGAGI. Trimming cost V 7 bases and J 4 bases, with 17 bases left between them. CDR3 size: 15 residues. CDR3 nucleotides: TGTGCCAGCACCCCTCACCCCCGTCGGGGAAACACCATATATTTT. Amino acid sequence: CASTPHPRRGNTIYF.

The chain links TRBV2 to TRBJ2-6; TRBD1 agrees at 12 bases. The junction had 7 bases not matched to a gene; V was cut back by 5 bases and J by 2 bases. This CDR3 is 18 amino acids long. Germline values: CDR1 SNHLY, CDR2 FYNNEI. CDR3 residues: CASSSGQGAPTGANVLTF. As DNA, the CDR3 is TGTGCCAGCAGTTCGGGACAGGGGGCGCCTACTGGGGCCAACGTCCTGACTTTC.

This chain's CDR3 is CASSLEPLRETQYF. CDR3 in DNA: TGCGCCAGCAGCTTGGAGCCGCTCCGGGAGACCCAGTACTTC. The chain has TRBV5-1 and TRBJ2-5, with D unclear. The ends were cut back, 0 bases at V and 5 bases at J, with 11 bases in the middle. Germline assignment: CDR1 SGHRS and CDR2 YFSETQ. CDR3 length: 14 amino acids.

The CDR3 DNA reads as TGCGCCAGCAGCCAAGGCTTACGGGAGACCCAGTACTTC. It translates to CASSQGLRETQYF. The gene calls are TRBV4-3 and TRBJ2-5, with unresolved D. Per germline, CDR1 LGHNA and CDR2 YSLEER. The V end was cut by 1 base, the J end by 5 bases, with 8 bases between. The CDR3 is 13 amino acids.

This chain connects TRBV28 to TRBJ1-3; D is possibly TRBD1 (5 bases). There are 18 residues in the CDR3. V was trimmed by 6 bases and J by 3 bases, leaving 24 bases between them. The V gene's germline CDR1 is MDHEN and CDR2 SYDVKM. In nucleotides, the CDR3 is TGTGCCAGCAGCTACCTCAATTCTCCCGGGACCTTTGGAAACACCATATATTTT. It codes for CASSYLNSPGTFGNTIYF.

The chain joins TRBV7-2 to TRBJ1-6, with D possibly TRBD1 on 5 matching bases. Trimming removed 7 bases at V and 9 bases at J, with 16 bases between. Germline values: CDR1 SGHTA, CDR2 FQGNSA. The CDR3 runs to 14 residues. The DNA of the CDR3 is TGTGCCAGCACAAAGGGGAGTCAGCCTTCACCCCTCCACTTT. Amino acid sequence: CASTKGSQPSPLHF.